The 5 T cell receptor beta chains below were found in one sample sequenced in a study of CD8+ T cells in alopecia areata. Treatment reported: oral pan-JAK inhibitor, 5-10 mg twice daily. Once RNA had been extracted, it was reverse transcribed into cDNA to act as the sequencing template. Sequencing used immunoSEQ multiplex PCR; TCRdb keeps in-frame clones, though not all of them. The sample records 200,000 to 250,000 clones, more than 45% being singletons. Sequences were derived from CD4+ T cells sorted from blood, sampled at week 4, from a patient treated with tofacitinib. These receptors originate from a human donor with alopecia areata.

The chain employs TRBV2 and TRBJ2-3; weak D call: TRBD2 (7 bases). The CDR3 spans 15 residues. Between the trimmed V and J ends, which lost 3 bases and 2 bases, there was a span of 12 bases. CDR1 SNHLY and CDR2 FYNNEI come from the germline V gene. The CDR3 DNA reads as TGTGCCAGCAGTGACGACGGGGGGCCCACAGATACGCAGTATTTT. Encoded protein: CASSDDGGPTDTQYF.

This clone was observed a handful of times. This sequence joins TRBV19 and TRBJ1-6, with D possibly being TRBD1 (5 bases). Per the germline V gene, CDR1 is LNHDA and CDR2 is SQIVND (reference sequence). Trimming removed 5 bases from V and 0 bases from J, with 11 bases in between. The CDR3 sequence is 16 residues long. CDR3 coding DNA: TGTGCCAGTAGTTCCAGCGGGGGCTCCTATAATTCACCCCTCCACTTT. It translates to CASSSSGGSYNSPLHF.

Written as DNA, the CDR3 is TGTGCCAGCAGCAAGATGATGACCCTCACAGGGAGGCTTGAAGCTTTCTTT. Amino acid sequence: CASSKMMTLTGRLEAFF. This rearrangement joins TRBV9 to TRBJ1-1, with D possibly matching TRBD1 (6 bases). The length of the CDR3 is 17 residues. V lost 4 bases and J lost 7, with 26 bases in between. Germline CDR1 and CDR2: SGDLS and YYNGEE.

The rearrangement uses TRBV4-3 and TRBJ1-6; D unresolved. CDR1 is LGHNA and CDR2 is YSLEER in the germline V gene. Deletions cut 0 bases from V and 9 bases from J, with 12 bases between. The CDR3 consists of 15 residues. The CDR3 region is CASSQDGWISSPLHF. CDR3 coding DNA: TGCGCCAGCAGCCAAGACGGGTGGATAAGTTCACCCCTCCACTTT.

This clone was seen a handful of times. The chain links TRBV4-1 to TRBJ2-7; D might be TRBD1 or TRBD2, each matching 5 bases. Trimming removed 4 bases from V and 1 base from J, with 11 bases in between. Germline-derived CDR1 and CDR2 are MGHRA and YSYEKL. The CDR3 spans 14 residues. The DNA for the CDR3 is TGCGCCAGCAGCCCGCCGGGACCATCCTACGAGCAGTACTTC. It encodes CASSPPGPSYEQYF.